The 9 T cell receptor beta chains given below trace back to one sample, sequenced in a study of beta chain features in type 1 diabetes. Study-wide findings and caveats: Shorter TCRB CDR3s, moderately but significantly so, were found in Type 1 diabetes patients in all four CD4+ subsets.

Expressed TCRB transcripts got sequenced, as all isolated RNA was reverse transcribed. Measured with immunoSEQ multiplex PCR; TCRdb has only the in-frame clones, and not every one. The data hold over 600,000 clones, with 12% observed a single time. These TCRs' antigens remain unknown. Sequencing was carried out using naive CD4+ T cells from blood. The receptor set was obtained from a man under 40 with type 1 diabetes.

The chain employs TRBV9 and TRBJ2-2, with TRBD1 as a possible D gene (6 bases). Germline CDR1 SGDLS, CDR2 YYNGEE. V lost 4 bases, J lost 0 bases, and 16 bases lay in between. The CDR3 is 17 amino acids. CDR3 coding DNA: TGTGCCAGCAGCCCCCGAGGGGGTGGTGCGAACACCGGGGAGCTGTTTTTT. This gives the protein CASSPRGGGANTGELFF.

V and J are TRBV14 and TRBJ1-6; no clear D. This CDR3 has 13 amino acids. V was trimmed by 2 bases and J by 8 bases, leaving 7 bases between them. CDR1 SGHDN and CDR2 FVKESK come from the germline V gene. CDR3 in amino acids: CASSQFYDSPLHF. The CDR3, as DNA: TGTGCCAGCAGCCAATTCTACGATTCACCCCTCCACTTT.

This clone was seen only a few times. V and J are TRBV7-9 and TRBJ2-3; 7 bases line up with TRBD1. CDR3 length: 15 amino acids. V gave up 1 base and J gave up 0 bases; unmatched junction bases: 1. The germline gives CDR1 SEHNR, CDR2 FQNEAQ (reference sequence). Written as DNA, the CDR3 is TGTGCCAGCAGCTTAGGGGACAGAAGCACAGATACGCAGTATTTT. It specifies CASSLGDRSTDTQYF.

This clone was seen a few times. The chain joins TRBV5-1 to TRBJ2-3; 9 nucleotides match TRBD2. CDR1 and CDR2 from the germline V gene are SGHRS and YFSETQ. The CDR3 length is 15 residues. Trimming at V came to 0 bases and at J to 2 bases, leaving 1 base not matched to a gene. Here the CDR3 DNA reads TGCGCCAGCAGCTTGGGACTAGCGGCCACAGATACGCAGTATTTT. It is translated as CASSLGLAATDTQYF.

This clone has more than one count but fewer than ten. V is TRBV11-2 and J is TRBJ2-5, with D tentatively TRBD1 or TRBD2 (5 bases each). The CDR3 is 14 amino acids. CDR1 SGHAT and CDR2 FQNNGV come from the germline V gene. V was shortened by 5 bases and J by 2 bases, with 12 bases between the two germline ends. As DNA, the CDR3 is TGTGCCAGCAGCCGGGGACGGAGTCAAGAGACCCAGTACTTC. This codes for CASSRGRSQETQYF.

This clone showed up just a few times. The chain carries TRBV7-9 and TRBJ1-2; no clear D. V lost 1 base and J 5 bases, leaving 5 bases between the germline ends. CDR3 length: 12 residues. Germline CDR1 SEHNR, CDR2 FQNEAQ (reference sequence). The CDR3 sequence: CASSLDTYGYTF. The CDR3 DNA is TGTGCCAGCAGCTTAGACACTTATGGCTACACCTTC.

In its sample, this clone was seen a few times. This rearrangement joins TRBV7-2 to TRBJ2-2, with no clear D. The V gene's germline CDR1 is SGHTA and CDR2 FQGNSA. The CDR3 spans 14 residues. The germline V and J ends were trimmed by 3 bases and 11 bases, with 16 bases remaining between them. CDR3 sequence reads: CASSLGGEPAELFF. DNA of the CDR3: TGTGCCAGCAGCTTGGGCGGTGAACCGGCAGAGCTGTTTTTT.

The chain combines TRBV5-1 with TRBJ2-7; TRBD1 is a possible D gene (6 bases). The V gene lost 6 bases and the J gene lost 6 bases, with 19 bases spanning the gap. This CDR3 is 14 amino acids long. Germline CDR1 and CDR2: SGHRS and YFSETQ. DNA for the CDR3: TGCGCCAGCAAGGGGGACGGAGAGATAAGCGAGCAGTACTTC. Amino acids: CASKGDGEISEQYF.

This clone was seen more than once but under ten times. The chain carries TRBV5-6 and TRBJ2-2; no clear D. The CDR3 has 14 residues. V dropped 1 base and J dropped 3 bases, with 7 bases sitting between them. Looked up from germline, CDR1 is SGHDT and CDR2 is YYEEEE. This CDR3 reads CASSLLSYTGELFF. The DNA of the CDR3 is TGTGCCAGCAGCTTGTTATCGTACACCGGGGAGCTGTTTTTT.